Listed here are 7 T cell receptor beta chains from one sample, sequenced in a study of blood T cell repertoires in COVID-19. TCRdb's table, derived via immunoSEQ multiplex PCR, lists solely in-frame clones and lacks some. This table holds about 230,000 clones, around four fifths found once. Source material: peripheral blood. Source of these receptors: a woman in her sixties or seventies with active or convalescent COVID-19.

V gene TRBV28 combines with J gene TRBJ2-5; tentative D call: TRBD1 (7 bases). The CDR3 is 16 amino acids. CDR1 is MDHEN and CDR2 is SYDVKM in the germline V gene. V was clipped by 1 base and J by 3 bases, with 15 bases between them. The CDR3 spells CASSLLQGGIEETQYF. As DNA, the CDR3 is TGTGCCAGCAGTTTATTGCAGGGGGGAATAGAAGAGACCCAGTACTTC. The variable domain in full, completed from reference TRBV28 and TRBJ2-5, reads DVKVTQSSRYLVKRTGEKVFLECVQDMDHENMFWYRQDPGLGLRLIYFSYDVKMKEKGDIPEGYSVSREKKERFSLILESASTNQTSMYLCASSLLQGGIEETQYFGPGTRLLVL.

The table lists this clone with a few counts. The chain couples TRBV12-5 to TRBJ2-5; tentatively, D is TRBD2 (5 bases). V lost 2 bases and J 2 bases, leaving 12 bases between the germline ends. The V gene's germline CDR1 is LGHNT and CDR2 FRNRAP. This CDR3 has 15 residues. CDR3 in amino acids: CASGLYGAGQETQYF. The DNA for the CDR3 is TGTGCTAGTGGTTTGTACGGCGCGGGTCAAGAGACCCAGTACTTC.

The rearrangement joins TRBV7-9 to TRBJ1-1; D possibly corresponds to TRBD1 (6 bases). This CDR3 contains 13 residues. The germline V and J ends were trimmed by 3 bases and 5 bases, with 10 bases remaining between them. The germline V gene encodes CDR1 SEHNR and CDR2 FQNEAQ (reference sequence). Here the CDR3 reads CASSFGGETEAFF. In DNA form, the CDR3 reads TGTGCCAGCAGCTTTGGGGGCGAGACTGAAGCTTTCTTT. The whole variable domain, filled in from reference TRBV7-9 and TRBJ1-1, reads DTGVSQNPRHKITKRGQNVTFRCDPISEHNRLYWYRQTLGQGPEFLTYFQNEAQLEKSRLLSDRFSAERPKGSFSTLEIQRTEQGDSAMYLCASSFGGETEAFFGQGTRLTVV.

This clone was seen only once. V usage is TRBV5-1 and J usage is TRBJ2-7; TRBD2 is a possible D gene (6 bases). CDR1 SGHRS and CDR2 YFSETQ come from the germline V gene. This CDR3 has 15 residues. The V gene lost 6 bases and the J gene lost 2 bases, with 18 bases spanning the gap. The CDR3 protein is CASTGVGSGAYEQYF. CDR3 DNA sequence: TGCGCCAGCACGGGAGTCGGTAGCGGAGCCTACGAGCAGTACTTC.

The chain links TRBV19 to TRBJ2-1, with TRBD2 matching over 9 bases. Germline values: CDR1 LNHDA, CDR2 SQIVND (reference sequence). The CDR3 is 19 amino acids. The ends lost 1 base at V and 5 bases at J; junction bases unmatched: 15. In DNA form, the CDR3 reads TGTGCCAGTAGTATAGTTCCGCCCTATAGCGGGAGCGGGGACAATGAGCAGTTCTTC. Its protein product is CASSIVPPYSGSGDNEQFF. The whole variable domain, remainder taken from reference TRBV19 and TRBJ2-1, is DGGITQSPKYLFRKEGQNVTLSCEQNLNHDAMYWYRQDPGQGLRLIYYSQIVNDFQKGDIAEGYSVSREKKESFPLTVTSAQKNPTAFYLCASSIVPPYSGSGDNEQFFGPGTRLTVL.

The chain combines TRBV27 with TRBJ1-4; a weak D match, TRBD1 (6 bases). CDR1 MNHEY and CDR2 SMNVEV come from the germline V gene (reference sequence). The CDR3 extends over 15 amino acids. Trimming removed 11 bases from V and 0 bases from J, with 16 bases in between. This CDR3 reads CASRGGYTTNEKLFF. CDR3 sequence (DNA): TGTGCCTCTAGAGGGGGTTATACAACTAATGAAAAACTGTTTTTT.

This chain connects TRBV5-1 to TRBJ2-2; D is possibly TRBD1 (9 bases). The CDR3 is made up of 16 amino acids. Germline values: CDR1 SGHRS, CDR2 YFSETQ. With 6 bases removed from V and 1 base from J, the gap between germline ends came to 16 bases. The CDR3 region is CASTRGGQGNTGELFF. CDR3 sequence (DNA): TGCGCCAGCACCCGGGGGGGACAGGGGAACACCGGGGAGCTGTTTTTT.